These 5 T cell receptor beta chains share one sample of origin, sequenced in a study of Graves' ophthalmopathy and Graves' hyperthyroidism (dated by TCRdb to the late 2010s). Sequencer: Illumina HiSeq 2000. TCR beta CDR3 regions were amplified from RNA transcripts for repertoire sequencing. The first round of RT-PCR was done with HTBI primers and the Qiagen OneStep RT-PCR kit, and was followed by a second round of multiplex PCR, then size selection and purification. TCRdb passed the public sequencing reads through fastp at Q25 and MiXCR, retaining productive beta sequences. One record per CDR3 amino acid sequence lists the most common genes and DNA. A total of over a million distinct CDR3 sequences appear in this sample, 35% to 40% of them only once. 11% of the sample rests with the top ten. Source material: peripheral blood or thyroid tissue (not recorded which). These receptors came from an adult man with Graves' hyperthyroidism.

CDR3: CARETGYGNQPQHF. For the CDR3, the DNA is TGTGCCAGAGAAACAGGGTATGGCAATCAGCCCCAGCATTTT. The rearrangement joins TRBV3-1 to TRBJ1-5, with D maybe TRBD1 (6 bases). The V gene lost 9 bases and the J gene lost 2 bases, with 14 bases spanning the gap. CDR3 length: 14 residues. Per the germline V gene, CDR1 is LGHDT and CDR2 is YNNKEL (reference sequence).

V usage is TRBV7-6 and J usage is TRBJ2-5; maybe TRBD1 (6 bases). V gave up 4 bases and J gave up 7 bases, with 16 bases separating them. The CDR3 extends over 14 amino acids. Germline CDR1 and CDR2: SGHVS and FNYEAQ. The CDR3 region has the DNA TGTGCCAGCAGCTCACGGGCAGGGGAACGGACCCAGTACTTC. Protein: CASSSRAGERTQYF. Full variable domain (rest looked up from reference TRBV7-6 and TRBJ2-5): GAGVSQSPRYKVTKRGQDVALRCDPISGHVSLYWYRQALGQGPEFLTYFNYEAQQDKSGLPNDRFSAERPEGSISTLTIQRTEQRDSAMYRCASSSRAGERTQYFGPGTRLLVL.

The chain couples TRBV20-1 to TRBJ1-2; 7 bases map to TRBD1. Germline V gene data show CDR1 as DFQATT and CDR2 as SNEGSKA (reference sequence). This CDR3 region has 15 residues. V lost 2 bases, J lost 1 base, and 7 bases stayed unmatched. This CDR3 reads CSARSGQNVNYGYTF. CDR3 coding DNA: TGCAGTGCTAGATCGGGACAGAACGTTAACTATGGCTACACCTTC.

This clonotype was seen ten or more times. The chain uses TRBV20-1 and TRBJ2-7; no reliable D call. CDR3 length equals 12 residues. CDR1 and CDR2 (germline): DFQATT, SNEGSKA (reference sequence). Here the CDR3 DNA reads TGCAGCGCCGGAGTGGGCAACTACGAGCAGTACTTC. This encodes CSAGVGNYEQYF.

J is TRBJ2-7 and V is TRBV11-3; D is ambiguous. V dropped 1 base and J dropped 7 bases, with 11 bases sitting between them. This CDR3 comprises 13 residues. Per germline, CDR1 SGHNT and CDR2 YENEEA. CDR3 region: CASSLVYTGEQYF. The CDR3 DNA reads as TGTGCCAGCAGCTTAGTTTATACCGGGGAGCAGTACTTC.